A single sample is the source of the 28 T cell receptor beta chains below, sequenced in a study of human T cells and chemical hapten exposure listed by TCRdb under 2021. The meaning of the sample's time point label: patch test 3, about 24 weeks after DPC sensitization. This specimen's treatment or condition label, per the study, means: therapeutic diphenylcyclopropenone sensitization with weekly scalp DPC. To prepare the library, RACE was applied. Sequencing used a NextSeq 500. The public sequencing data were trimmed at Q25 with fastp and processed into clonotypes with MiXCR by TCRdb, which kept only in-frame beta chains. Rows are combined by CDR3 protein, so each entry shows the most common genes and DNA. The sample profile shows 150,000 to 200,000 distinct CDR3 sequences; roughly a quarter of them were found once. The top ten clonotypes cover 2.1% of the sample. The specimen comprised whole blood, sampled in connection with sensitization to the hapten diphenylcyclopropenone (DPC). The receptor source for this set is a young woman with alopecia areata. Some clones in this sample may be carry-over from other donors' samples.

This chain connects TRBV9 to TRBJ2-2, with D tentatively TRBD1 (6 bases). V was clipped by 3 bases and J by 6 bases, with 15 bases between them. Looked up from germline, CDR1 is SGDLS and CDR2 is YYNGEE. CDR3 length: 15 residues. The CDR3 DNA reads as TGTGCCAGCAGCGCGACAGGTGGAGCGGCCGGGGAGCTGTTTTTT. This sequence encodes CASSATGGAAGELFF.

The chain joins TRBV20-1 to TRBJ1-1; unclear D gene. Per the germline V gene, CDR1 is DFQATT and CDR2 is SNEGSKA (reference sequence). This CDR3 has 11 residues. V lost 5 bases and J 4 bases, leaving 8 bases between the germline ends. The CDR3 is CSAPGPTEAFF. The CDR3 coding sequence is TGCAGTGCTCCCGGCCCCACTGAAGCTTTCTTT.

This clonotype was recorded a few times. The chain employs TRBV19 and TRBJ2-6, with D unclear. The CDR3 is 17 amino acids. Germline lookup yields CDR1 LNHDA and CDR2 SQIVND (reference sequence). V lost 4 bases to trimming and J lost 0 bases, with 13 bases between them. This CDR3 reads CASSKGPGASGANVLTF. In DNA, the CDR3 is TGTGCCAGTAGTAAGGGTCCAGGAGCCTCTGGGGCCAACGTCCTGACTTTC.

The genes are TRBV12-3 or TRBV12-4 and TRBJ2-7; no firm D call. CDR3 size: 16 residues. V was cut by 4 bases and J by 7 bases, with 23 bases left in between. The CDR3 loop reads CASSWSSGFIIGEQYF. The CDR3 region has the DNA TGTGCCAGCAGTTGGTCATCGGGCTTCATTATCGGGGAGCAGTACTTC.

The V gene is TRBV9, the J gene TRBJ2-3; D uncertain. The germline V gene encodes CDR1 SGDLS and CDR2 YYNGEE. V was cut by 1 base and J by 4 bases, with 10 bases left in between. The CDR3 contains 14 residues. CDR3: CASSVIDLADTQYF. The DNA of the CDR3 is TGTGCCAGCAGCGTAATAGATCTTGCAGATACGCAGTATTTT.

V usage is TRBV27 and J usage is TRBJ2-3, with D possibly matching TRBD2 (6 bases). Trimming removed 4 bases at V and 0 bases at J, with 14 bases between. The CDR3 runs 16 residues. The germline V gene has CDR1 MNHEY and CDR2 SMNVEV (reference sequence). CDR3 in amino acids: CASSWSTSSSTDTQYF. For the CDR3, the DNA is TGTGCCAGCAGTTGGTCGACTAGTTCTAGCACAGATACGCAGTATTTT.

This clonotype was observed a handful of times. The rearrangement uses TRBV6-2 or TRBV6-3 and TRBJ2-3; no clear D gene. The length of the CDR3 is 15 residues. Germline lookup yields CDR1 MNHEY and CDR2 SVGEGT. V dropped 5 bases and J dropped 4 bases, with 16 bases sitting between them. The CDR3 sequence is CASSPYRSTADTQYF. The DNA for the CDR3 is TGTGCCAGCAGTCCCTACAGATCCACTGCAGATACGCAGTATTTT.

This clonotype was found a few times. This chain links TRBV11-1 with TRBJ2-2; D not certain. Germline V gives CDR1 SGHAT, CDR2 FQDESV (reference sequence). The germline V and J ends were trimmed by 5 bases and 3 bases, with 13 bases remaining between them. This CDR3 spans 15 amino acids. The DNA for the CDR3 is TGTGCCAGCAGCACCGCCGGGCCCTACACCGGGGAGCTGTTTTTT. Translated, it gives CASSTAGPYTGELFF. The full variable domain, its missing parts supplied by reference TRBV11-1 and TRBJ2-2, is EAEVAQSPRYKITEKSQAVAFWCDPISGHATLYWYRQILGQGPELLVQFQDESVVDDSQLPKDRFSAERLKGVDSTLKIQPAELGDSAMYLCASSTAGPYTGELFFGEGSRLTVL.

This chain uses TRBV5-1 with TRBJ1-4; D perhaps matches TRBD1 (5 bases). V dropped 0 bases and J dropped 8 bases, with 14 bases sitting between them. CDR1 is SGHRS and CDR2 is YFSETQ in the germline V gene. The CDR3 spans 15 residues. This CDR3 reads CASSLVGDSEEKLFF. In DNA, the CDR3 is TGCGCCAGCAGCTTGGTGGGCGACAGTGAAGAAAAACTGTTTTTT.

The chain uses TRBV5-1 and TRBJ2-7; 9 bases are shared with TRBD1. Germline V gene lookup returns CDR1 SGHRS and CDR2 YFSETQ. Trimming removed 4 bases from V and 2 bases from J; junction bases left unmatched: 7. The CDR3 contains 15 residues. The CDR3 nucleotides read TGCGCCAGCAGCGAGTCCGGGACAGGGCCCTACGAGCAGTACTTC. As protein: CASSESGTGPYEQYF.

A few counts support this clonotype. The DNA for the CDR3 is TGTGCCAGCATGAGCGGCAGGGCCGGTGAGCAGTTCTTC. Translating it yields CASMSGRAGEQFF. The chain employs TRBV6-2 or TRBV6-3 and TRBJ2-1; D could derive from TRBD1 or TRBD2 (5 bases each). Germline V CDR1 and CDR2: MNHEY, SVGEGT. The V gene lost 7 bases and the J gene lost 9 bases, with 16 bases spanning the gap. This CDR3 region has 13 residues.

This clonotype was counted only a few times. V and J are TRBV7-2 and TRBJ2-7; 9 bases fit TRBD1. This CDR3 region has 14 residues. Germline assignment: CDR1 SGHTA and CDR2 FQGNSA. Trimming at V came to 7 bases and at J to 0 bases, leaving 4 bases not matched to a gene. The CDR3 protein is CASTQGAASYEQYF. Here the CDR3 DNA reads TGTGCCAGCACACAGGGGGCGGCCTCCTACGAGCAGTACTTC.

V and J are TRBV2 and TRBJ2-3; D is undetermined. CDR3 size: 15 residues. The germline V gene encodes CDR1 SNHLY and CDR2 FYNNEI. V lost 2 bases to trimming and J lost 3 bases, with 12 bases between them. CDR3 sequence reads: CASSEHGLGTDTQYF. The DNA for the CDR3 is TGTGCCAGCAGTGAACACGGCCTGGGGACAGATACGCAGTATTTT.

The rearrangement joins TRBV29-1 to TRBJ2-7; 8 bases fit TRBD1. The V gene end was trimmed by 7 bases and the J gene end by 3 bases; junction bases not matched to a gene: 11. The CDR3 is made up of 14 amino acids. From germline, CDR1 is SQVTM and CDR2 ANQGSEA. Written as DNA, the CDR3 is TGCAGCGCCGACCCGACAGGGGCGAACTACGAGCAGTACTTC. Its translation: CSADPTGANYEQYF.

This clonotype was seen a few times. CDR3 sequence reads: CASSLGGGGPRNTEAFF. In DNA, the CDR3 is TGTGCCAGCAGCTTAGGAGGAGGGGGACCGCGGAACACTGAAGCTTTCTTT. The chain links TRBV7-3 to TRBJ1-1; tentatively, D is TRBD1 (6 bases). Germline V gene sequence: CDR1 SGHTA, CDR2 FQGTGA. The CDR3 is made up of 17 amino acids. V was clipped by 2 bases and J by 1 base, with 17 bases between them. The variable domain in full, with the rest retrieved from reference TRBV7-3 and TRBJ1-1, is GAGVSQTPSNKVTEKGKYVELRCDPISGHTALYWYRQSLGQGPEFLIYFQGTGAADDSGLPNDRFFAVRPEGSVSTLKIQRTERGDSAVYLCASSLGGGGPRNTEAFFGQGTRLTVV.

The chain couples TRBV7-9 to TRBJ1-4, with D maybe TRBD1 (5 bases). V lost 4 bases to trimming and J lost 12 bases, with 12 bases between them. The CDR3 loop spans 12 amino acids. Germline lookup yields CDR1 SEHNR and CDR2 FQNEAQ (reference sequence). CDR3: CASSSSTAQLFF. The CDR3 DNA sequence: TGTGCCAGCAGCTCCTCGACAGCGCAACTGTTTTTT.

The chain is built from TRBV10-2 and TRBJ1-5; no firm D call. V lost 2 bases to trimming and J lost 0 bases, with 2 bases between them. Germline V gene data show CDR1 as WSHSY and CDR2 as SAAADI. The CDR3 has 13 amino acids. The CDR3 loop reads CASSENSNQPQHF. The CDR3 DNA reads as TGCGCCAGCAGTGAGAATAGCAATCAGCCCCAGCATTTT.

The DNA for the CDR3 is TGTGCCAGCAGCCCTGCATCCCTAGCGAGCGGGTATAATGAGCAGTTCTTC. Translated, it gives CASSPASLASGYNEQFF. The chain uses TRBV9 and TRBJ2-1, with D tentatively TRBD2 (6 bases). The CDR3 is made up of 17 amino acids. CDR1 and CDR2 (germline): SGDLS, YYNGEE. Trimming took off 4 bases at V and 7 bases at J, with 24 bases between the two ends.

V usage is TRBV29-1 and J usage is TRBJ2-1, with unresolved D. Germline assignment: CDR1 SQVTM and CDR2 ANQGSEA. This CDR3 is 13 amino acids long. Trimming took 1 base from V and 5 from J, leaving 9 bases between them. The CDR3 spells CSVEGGRDNEQFF. The CDR3 DNA follows: TGCAGCGTTGAAGGGGGTCGGGACAATGAGCAGTTCTTC.

The chain is built from TRBV20-1 and TRBJ2-2, with D hard to call. The CDR3 spans 12 residues. V shed 7 bases and J shed 4 bases, with 10 bases lying between them. CDR1 DFQATT and CDR2 SNEGSKA come from the germline V gene (reference sequence). The CDR3 here is CSVIAGTGELFF. CDR3 sequence (DNA): TGCAGTGTGATAGCCGGCACCGGGGAGCTGTTTTTT.

This clonotype has just a few counts. The chain recombines TRBV4-1 with TRBJ2-5; no definite D call. V lost 1 base, J lost 4 bases, and 7 bases lay in between. The CDR3 runs 13 residues. Germline values: CDR1 MGHRA, CDR2 YSYEKL. The CDR3 DNA is TGCGCCAGCAGCCAAGTTCTGTCAGAGACCCAGTACTTC. This translates into CASSQVLSETQYF.

The DNA for the CDR3 is TGTGCCAGCAAAGGAGGGGTTGGGAACAATGAGCAGTTCTTC. Translated: CASKGGVGNNEQFF. The rearrangement joins TRBV6-6 to TRBJ2-1; a possible D gene is TRBD2 (6 bases). The CDR3 runs 14 residues. Between the trimmed V and J ends, which lost 7 bases and 5 bases, there was a span of 15 bases. Per germline, CDR1 MNHNY and CDR2 SVGAGI (reference sequence).

V is TRBV4-1 and J is TRBJ2-7, with a weak D call TRBD1 (6 bases). Germline V lookup: CDR1 MGHRA, CDR2 YSYEKL. The CDR3 has 14 amino acids. With 0 bases removed from V and 2 bases from J, the gap between germline ends came to 8 bases. The chain's CDR3 is CASSQEDRAYEQYF. The DNA of the CDR3 is TGCGCCAGCAGCCAAGAGGACAGAGCCTACGAGCAGTACTTC.

The chain couples TRBV5-1 to TRBJ2-1, with D possibly being TRBD2 (5 bases). Germline values: CDR1 SGHRS, CDR2 YFSETQ. V was pared by 7 bases and J by 4 bases, with 15 bases between. The CDR3 sequence is 14 residues long. The CDR3 loop reads CASSRGGLYNEQFF. For the CDR3, the DNA is TGCGCCAGCTCTCGTGGCGGGCTGTACAATGAGCAGTTCTTC.

This CDR3 reads CASSLGLAGGHGDEQFF. CDR3 DNA sequence: TGCGCCAGCAGCCTGGGATTAGCGGGGGGCCATGGAGATGAGCAGTTCTTC. This rearrangement joins TRBV4-3 to TRBJ2-1; 10 bases are shared with TRBD2. This CDR3 region has 17 residues. In germline, CDR1 is LGHNA, CDR2 YSLEER. The trim removed 4 bases at V and 8 bases at J, leaving 14 bases unmatched.

The V gene is TRBV7-2, the J gene TRBJ1-1, with D unresolved. V was shortened by 6 bases and J by 4 bases, with 12 bases between the two germline ends. CDR1 SGHTA and CDR2 FQGNSA come from the germline V gene. The CDR3 totals 13 residues. The CDR3 region is CASSLGMATEAFF. The CDR3 bases are TGTGCCAGCAGTCTAGGTATGGCCACTGAAGCTTTCTTT. The complete variable domain, with remaining parts taken from reference TRBV7-2 and TRBJ1-1, reads GAGVSQSPSNKVTEKGKDVELRCDPISGHTALYWYRQSLGQGLEFLIYFQGNSAPDKSGLPSDRFSAERTGGSVSTLTIQRTQQEDSAVYLCASSLGMATEAFFGQGTRLTVV.

This clonotype was counted a few times. This sequence joins TRBV14 and TRBJ1-2, with D possibly being TRBD1 (5 bases). CDR1 is SGHDN and CDR2 is FVKESK in the germline V gene. The V end was cut by 4 bases, the J end by 8 bases, with 14 bases between. This CDR3 has 13 residues. CDR3 residues: CASSPWGAWGYTF. CDR3 coding DNA: TGTGCCAGCAGCCCCTGGGGCGCGTGGGGCTACACCTTC.

The chain carries TRBV29-1 and TRBJ1-1; D ambiguous. The CDR3 sequence is 13 residues long. From germline, CDR1 is SQVTM and CDR2 ANQGSEA. The V gene lost 6 bases and the J gene lost 4 bases, with 15 bases spanning the gap. This CDR3 reads CSVHRSRGTEAFF. CDR3 DNA sequence: TGCAGCGTCCACCGGTCGCGGGGCACTGAAGCTTTCTTT.